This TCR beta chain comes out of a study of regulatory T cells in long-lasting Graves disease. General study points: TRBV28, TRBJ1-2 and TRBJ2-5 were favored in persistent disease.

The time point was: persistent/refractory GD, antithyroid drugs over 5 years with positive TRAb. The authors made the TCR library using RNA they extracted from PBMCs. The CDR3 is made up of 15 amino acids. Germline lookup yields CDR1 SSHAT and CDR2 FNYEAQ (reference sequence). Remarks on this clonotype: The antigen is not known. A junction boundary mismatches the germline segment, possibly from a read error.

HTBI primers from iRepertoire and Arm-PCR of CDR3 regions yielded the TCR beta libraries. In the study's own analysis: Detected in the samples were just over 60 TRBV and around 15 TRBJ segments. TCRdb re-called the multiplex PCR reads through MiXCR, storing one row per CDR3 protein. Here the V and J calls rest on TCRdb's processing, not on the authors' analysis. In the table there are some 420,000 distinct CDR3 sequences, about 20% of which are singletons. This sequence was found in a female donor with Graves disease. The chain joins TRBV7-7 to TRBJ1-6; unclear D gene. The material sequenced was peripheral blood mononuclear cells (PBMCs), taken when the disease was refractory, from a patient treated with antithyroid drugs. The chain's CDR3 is CASSLDPSYNSPLHF. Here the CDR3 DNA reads TGTGCTAGCAGCTTAGATCCCTCCTATAATTCACCCCTCCACTTT.